This T cell receptor beta chain was retrieved from a study of T cell clonality in common variable immunodeficiency. CVID subjects were neither ill nor on immunomodulatory or immunosuppressive medication at sampling. This clone was recorded at least ten times. Its antigen remains unknown. From the germline J gene comes the end of the CDR3, since the read stops 3 residues before it. Clones were sequenced by immunoSEQ multiplex PCR, and TCRdb holds only the in-frame ones, with some missing. The sample yields 30,000 to 40,000 clones, without any singletons. General observations from the study: Reportedly, TCR beta sequences from common variable immunodeficiency showed fewer deletions and N-nucleotide insertions. TCRbeta clonality was increased in CVID versus healthy controls.

The germline V gene has CDR1 SGHVS and CDR2 FNYEAQ. The CDR3 covers 15 residues. Between the trimmed V and J ends, which lost 1 base and 1 base, there was a span of 11 bases. Sequenced input: peripheral blood mononuclear cells. The source is a human donor with common variable immunodeficiency. The gene calls are TRBV7-6 and TRBJ2-7; D might be TRBD2 (6 bases). The sequenced part of the CDR3 DNA is TGTGCCAGCAGCTTAGAGCAGGAGGGGTCCTACGAG. It yields the protein CASSLEQEGSYE. The CDR3 as a whole reads CASSLEQEGSYEQYF.